These T cell receptor beta chains were read from a single sample in a study of T cell responses to AZD1222 COVID-19 vaccine. Produced via immunoSEQ multiplex PCR; TCRdb's table is partial and in-frame only. This table holds some 87,000 clones, around 90% found once. This specimen was peripheral blood, taken on day 0 of MenACWY control vaccination. These receptor sequences come from an adult in good health. Each CDR3 is given with its conserved first and last residue. The D gene is left open where the match is weak. The size field is filled for only some rows; it gives once, few, many or a size class.

j_gene,v_gene,abundance,d_gene,CDR3aa,CDR3nt
TRBJ2-7,TRBV2,-,-,CASSVDPGSPYEQYF,TGTGCCAGCAGTGTGGACCCGGGAAGTCCCTACGAGCAGTACTTC
TRBJ2-2,TRBV10-1,once,-,CASSEGNTGELFF,TGCGCCAGCAGTGAAGGCAACACCGGGGAGCTGTTTTTT
TRBJ2-3,TRBV5-6,-,-,CASHSPSTDTQYF,TGTGCCAGCCATAGCCCTAGCACAGATACGCAGTATTTT
TRBJ2-3,TRBV10-1,-,-,CASSRSYTDTQYF,TGCGCCAGCAGTAGGAGTTACACAGATACGCAGTATTTT
TRBJ2-3,TRBV5-1,-,TRBD1,CASSSTGQTTDTQYF,TGCGCCAGCAGCTCTACGGGACAGACCACAGATACGCAGTATTTT
TRBJ1-1,TRBV11-2,-,-,CASSFTRLKHTEAFF,TGTGCCAGCAGCTTTACCCGTCTTAAGCACACTGAAGCTTTCTTT
TRBJ1-1,TRBV18,-,TRBD1,CASSPGQGVVAEAFF,TGTGCCAGCTCACCCGGACAGGGGGTCGTCGCTGAAGCTTTCTTT
TRBJ1-5,TRBV27,-,TRBD1,CASSFDRGGQPQHF,TGTGCCAGCAGTTTTGACAGGGGTGGTCAGCCCCAGCATTTT
TRBJ1-1,TRBV19,-,-,CASSTQGNEAFF,TGTGCCAGTAGTACCCAGGGGAATGAAGCTTTCTTT
TRBJ1-1,TRBV5-5,-,-,CASSLAGVATEAFF,TGTGCCAGCAGCTTGGCAGGAGTAGCCACTGAAGCTTTCTTT
TRBJ1-1,TRBV19,-,TRBD1,CASSTQGAPNTEAFF,TGTGCCAGTAGTACACAGGGGGCGCCCAACACTGAAGCTTTCTTT
TRBJ2-5,TRBV28,-,-,CASSLFLGETQYF,TGTGCCAGCAGTTTATTTTTGGGGGAGACCCAGTACTTC
TRBJ1-1,TRBV7-2,-,TRBD1,CASSRQGGTEAFF,TGTGCCAGCAGCAGACAGGGGGGCACTGAAGCTTTCTTT
TRBJ2-7,TRBV9,-,-,CASSEGLARSYEQYF,TGTGCCAGCAGCGAGGGGCTAGCGAGGTCCTACGAGCAGTACTTC
TRBJ1-6,TRBV27,once,TRBD1,CASSPRDRGDNSPLHF,TGTGCCAGCAGTCCTCGGGACAGGGGAGACAATTCACCCCTCCACTTT
TRBJ1-2,TRBV3-1/TRBV3-2,few,TRBD1,CAAAGGAGGYTF,TGTGCCGCAGCAGGGGGCGCAGGTGGCTACACCTTC
TRBJ2-3,TRBV5-1,-,-,CASSPGNAGSTDTQYF,TGCGCCAGCAGCCCGGGTAACGCGGGAAGCACAGATACGCAGTATTTT
TRBJ2-3,TRBV3-1/TRBV3-2,-,-,CASSQERGASTDTQYF,TGTGCCAGCAGCCAAGAGAGGGGCGCTAGCACAGATACGCAGTATTTT
TRBJ1-1,TRBV14,-,-,CASSLRGYTEAFF,TGTGCCAGCAGCCTTCGGGGGTACACTGAAGCTTTCTTT
TRBJ1-5,TRBV19,few,-,CASTLTGPNQPQHF,TGTGCCAGTACTCTCACAGGGCCCAATCAGCCCCAGCATTTT
TRBJ1-2,TRBV6-2/TRBV6-3,once,-,CASSYDNSGPHGYTF,TGTGCCAGCAGTTATGACAATTCAGGACCGCATGGCTACACCTTC
TRBJ1-2,TRBV5-1,-,-,CASSSDPRAGNYGYTF,TGCGCCAGCAGCTCAGACCCCCGGGCGGGGAACTATGGCTACACCTTC
TRBJ1-1,TRBV5-1,-,-,CASSLMGMNTEAFF,TGCGCCAGCAGCTTGATGGGGATGAACACTGAAGCTTTCTTT
TRBJ1-5,TRBV28,-,-,CASSLTQGGQPQHF,TGTGCCAGCAGTTTAACACAGGGCGGACAGCCCCAGCATTTT
TRBJ2-3,TRBV11-2,-,TRBD2,CASSSAGGETDTQYF,TGTGCCAGCAGCTCCGCGGGGGGGGAGACAGATACGCAGTATTTT
TRBJ1-1,TRBV29-1,-,-,CSAPGQLNTEAFF,TGCAGCGCTCCGGGGCAGTTGAACACTGAAGCTTTCTTT
TRBJ1-2,TRBV6-4,-,-,CASSGLTDLIVGNNYGYTF,TGTGCCAGCAGTGGATTGACAGACCTCATAGTAGGGAACAACTATGGCTACACCTTC
TRBJ2-5,TRBV5-1,-,-,CASSLNSAQETQYF,TGCGCCAGCAGCCTGAATTCTGCGCAAGAGACCCAGTACTTC
TRBJ2-7,TRBV7-9,few,-,CASSSLLVGYEQYF,TGTGCCAGCAGCTCCCTACTAGTTGGGTACGAGCAGTACTTC
TRBJ2-2,TRBV19,-,TRBD2,CASGLAGAMNTGELFF,TGTGCCAGTGGACTAGCGGGAGCTATGAACACCGGGGAGCTGTTTTTT
TRBJ1-1,TRBV19,-,TRBD1,CASKDRGTHTEAFF,TGTGCCAGTAAGGACAGGGGGACTCACACTGAAGCTTTCTTT
TRBJ2-7,TRBV28,-,TRBD1,CASRVTGFSYEQYF,TGTGCCAGCAGGGTGACAGGGTTCTCCTACGAGCAGTACTTC
TRBJ2-7,TRBV28,-,-,CASGRVTAYEQYF,TGTGCCAGCGGTAGGGTCACAGCCTACGAGCAGTACTTC
TRBJ1-1,TRBV29-1,-,-,CSVEDTLNTEAFF,TGCAGCGTTGAGGACACCTTGAACACTGAAGCTTTCTTT
TRBJ2-3,TRBV6-1,-,TRBD2,CASSESSGRWDTQYF,TGTGCCAGCAGTGAATCTAGCGGGAGGTGGGATACGCAGTATTTT
TRBJ1-5,TRBV10-3,-,TRBD1,CAIGQGQDQPQHF,TGTGCCATCGGACAGGGACAGGATCAGCCCCAGCATTTT
TRBJ2-5,TRBV24-1,few,-,CATSDRDTQETQYF,TGTGCCACCAGTGATCGGGACACTCAAGAGACCCAGTACTTC
TRBJ1-4,TRBV6-6,-,-,CASRRSGKLFF,TGTGCCAGCAGACGGTCGGGAAAACTGTTTTTT
TRBJ2-7,TRBV29-1,-,-,CSVEGLLYEQYF,TGCAGCGTTGAGGGGCTCCTCTACGAGCAGTACTTC
TRBJ2-7,TRBV28,-,TRBD2,CASIRGGTSGDYEQYF,TGTGCCAGCATTAGGGGGGGGACTAGCGGAGACTACGAGCAGTACTTC
TRBJ2-5,TRBV2,-,-,CASSPGQYQETQYF,TGTGCCAGCAGTCCCGGACAGTACCAAGAGACCCAGTACTTC
TRBJ2-5,TRBV25-1,-,TRBD1,CASRDDREKTQYF,TGTGCCAGCAGGGATGACAGGGAAAAGACCCAGTACTTC
TRBJ2-7,TRBV27,-,TRBD1,CASSLGGQGSSYEQYF,TGTGCCAGCAGTTTAGGGGGACAGGGGAGCTCCTACGAGCAGTACTTC
TRBJ2-3,TRBV6-6,-,-,CASTPVSTDTQYF,TGTGCCAGCACCCCGGTGAGCACAGATACGCAGTATTTT
TRBJ1-4,TRBV18,few,-,CASSLTAQGSNEKLFF,TGTGCCAGCTCACTCACGGCACAGGGCTCTAATGAAAAACTGTTTTTT
TRBJ1-2,TRBV5-1,-,-,CASSSDPTGLGGYTF,TGCGCCAGCAGCTCGGATCCTACAGGGTTAGGGGGCTACACCTTC
TRBJ1-5,TRBV27,-,-,CASRSGVNQPQHF,TGTGCCAGCAGATCAGGGGTCAATCAGCCCCAGCATTTT
TRBJ2-2,TRBV4-1,-,-,CASSQGAGTGTGELFF,TGCGCCAGCAGCCAAGGCGCGGGAACAGGCACCGGGGAGCTGTTTTTT
TRBJ2-7,TRBV27,-,-,CASSLSGLAYEQYF,TGTGCCAGCAGTTTATCGGGACTCGCCTACGAGCAGTACTTC
TRBJ2-1,TRBV19,-,-,CASSKLRGAGYNEQFF,TGTGCCAGTAGTAAATTAAGGGGCGCAGGGTACAATGAGCAGTTCTTC